Following are 21 T cell receptor beta chains from one sample sequenced in a study of blood T cell repertoires in COVID-19 (dated by TCRdb to about 2020). The library came from the immunoSEQ multiplex PCR assay. This is the immuneACCESS table as TCRdb keeps it, with only in-frame sequences that have V and J called. A part of the clones is gone; compared with another copy, unresolved V genes explain less than half, and the rest is unexplained. This sample has under 350,000 clones in its table, and approximately 92% of those were observed once. Approximately 6.8% of the sample is held by the ten biggest clonotypes. Sequencing was performed on peripheral blood. The source is a woman aged 25-40 years with COVID-19, enrolled during active disease.

This clone has only one observation. V and J are TRBV10-3 and TRBJ2-3; 9 bases are a match to TRBD1. CDR1 is ENHRY, CDR2 SYGVKD, per germline. Trimming took 8 bases from V and 0 from J; bases not matched to a gene: 3. This CDR3 comprises 14 residues. As DNA, the CDR3 is TGTGCCATCGGGGACAGGGCTAGCACAGATACGCAGTATTTT. Amino acids: CAIGDRASTDTQYF.

This chain connects TRBV5-1 to TRBJ2-4; TRBD1 is a possible D gene (5 bases). Germline lookup yields CDR1 SGHRS and CDR2 YFSETQ. V was pared by 5 bases and J by 2 bases, with 8 bases between. The CDR3 sequence is 13 residues long. CDR3: CASRDSTKNIQYF. For the CDR3, the DNA is TGCGCCAGCAGAGACAGCACCAAAAACATTCAGTACTTC.

The rearrangement links TRBV24-1 to TRBJ1-1, with 7 bases fitting TRBD1. With 8 bases clipped from V and 1 base from J, the junction kept 15 bases outside the gene matches. Germline V lookup: CDR1 KGHDR, CDR2 SFDVKD. The CDR3 runs 17 residues. CDR3 loop: CATKPPPQQGPNTEAFF. The DNA of the CDR3 is TGTGCCACCAAACCTCCCCCCCAACAGGGGCCGAACACTGAAGCTTTCTTT.

The chain uses TRBV19 and TRBJ1-5; 7 bases line up with TRBD1. Germline CDR1 and CDR2: LNHDA and SQIVND (reference sequence). The CDR3 is made up of 16 amino acids. V gave up 4 bases and J gave up 2 bases; unmatched junction bases: 8. The CDR3 sequence is CASSTFSDRGNQPQHF. The CDR3 coding sequence is TGTGCCAGTAGTACCTTCTCCGACAGGGGCAATCAGCCCCAGCATTTT.

In this sample, this clone turned up once. The chain is built from TRBV5-4 and TRBJ2-6; D remains ambiguous. Trimming shortened V by 4 bases and J by 1 base, and 9 bases separated the two germline ends. The CDR3 loop spans 15 amino acids. In germline, CDR1 is SGHNT, CDR2 YYREEE (reference sequence). The CDR3 DNA sequence: TGTGCCAGCAGCCCGACAAGGTCTGGGGCCAACGTCCTGACTTTC. This sequence encodes CASSPTRSGANVLTF.

As concerns this clone: The sample has other DNA sequences that encode this CDR3 too. The chain combines TRBV6-5 with TRBJ2-5; possibly TRBD2 for D (6 bases). Trimming removed 9 bases from V and 2 bases from J, with 7 bases in between. The CDR3 sequence is 11 residues long. Germline V gene sequence: CDR1 MNHEY, CDR2 SVGAGI. The CDR3 here is CASGRQETQYF. The CDR3 DNA reads TGTGCCAGTGGGAGGCAAGAGACCCAGTACTTC.

The V call is TRBV30, the J call TRBJ2-2; 9 positions match TRBD2. The CDR3 is made up of 16 amino acids. From germline, CDR1 is GTSNPN and CDR2 SVGIG (reference sequence). V lost 2 bases and J lost 5; bases outside the gene matches: 9. In DNA form, the CDR3 reads TGTGCCTGGAGTAGGGGCCTAGCGGGGCCTACCGGGGAGCTGTTTTTT. Protein: CAWSRGLAGPTGELFF.

This sequence joins TRBV2 and TRBJ1-1; the D is unclear. Trimming removed 3 bases from V and 2 bases from J, with 10 bases in between. CDR1 and CDR2 from the germline V gene are SNHLY and FYNNEI. The CDR3 consists of 14 residues. CDR3 in DNA: TGTGCCAGCAGTGAGAGGCGGCTTAACACTGAAGCTTTCTTT. Translation: CASSERRLNTEAFF.

This rearrangement joins TRBV15 to TRBJ1-2; 7 bases are a match to TRBD1. This CDR3 contains 15 residues. Germline CDR1 reads LNHNV; CDR2 reads YYDKDF (reference sequence). V lost 3 bases, J lost 0 bases, and 4 bases stayed unmatched. CDR3 coding DNA: TGTGCCACCAGCAGTTACAGGGGATCTAACTATGGCTACACCTTC. Encoded protein: CATSSYRGSNYGYTF.

The gene calls are TRBV6-4 and TRBJ1-4; 8 bases fit TRBD1. Looked up from germline, CDR1 is MRHNA and CDR2 is SNTAGT. Unmatched junction bases numbered 16, after V lost 0 bases and J lost 7 bases. CDR3 length: 19 amino acids. DNA of the CDR3: TGTGCCAGCAGTGACTCGGAAGGACAGGGAGTTACTCGGTTTGAAAAACTGTTTTTT. Its translation is CASSDSEGQGVTRFEKLFF.

The chain carries TRBV4-1 and TRBJ2-5; TRBD2 matches 10 bases. Germline V gives CDR1 MGHRA, CDR2 YSYEKL. CDR3 size: 17 residues. Unmatched junction bases numbered 15, after V lost 6 bases and J lost 5 bases. The CDR3 protein is CASSLQAASGRGETQYF. The CDR3 nucleotides read TGCGCCAGCAGTCTTCAAGCGGCTAGCGGGAGAGGTGAGACCCAGTACTTC.

As for this clone: Other DNA variants within this sample encode the same CDR3. The V call is TRBV5-4, the J call TRBJ1-5; 9 bases fit TRBD1. CDR3 length: 14 residues. V lost 4 bases to trimming and J lost 4 bases; unmatched junction nucleotides: 3. Per germline, CDR1 SGHNT and CDR2 YYREEE (reference sequence). Here the CDR3 reads CASSPGTGNQPQHF. In DNA form, the CDR3 reads TGTGCCAGCAGCCCAGGGACAGGGAATCAGCCCCAGCATTTT.

The table lists this clone with a count of one. The chain carries TRBV2 and TRBJ2-2; TRBD1 matches 10 bases. The V gene's germline CDR1 is SNHLY and CDR2 FYNNEI. V gave up 7 bases and J gave up 7 bases; unmatched junction bases: 9. The CDR3 is 15 amino acids. CDR3 DNA: TGTGCCAGCACCCCGACAGGGGGCGGTAGCGGGGAGCTGTTTTTT. This encodes CASTPTGGGSGELFF.

As concerns this clone: The sample has other DNA sequences that encode this CDR3 too. The chain's CDR3 is CASSLGTGRTEAFF. The CDR3 coding sequence is TGTGCCAGCAGCTTAGGGACAGGTAGGACTGAAGCTTTCTTT. The gene calls are TRBV7-9 and TRBJ1-1, with 7 bases aligning to TRBD1. The CDR3 consists of 14 residues. Germline values: CDR1 SEHNR, CDR2 FQNEAQ (reference sequence). V lost 1 base, J lost 5 bases, and 4 bases stayed unmatched.

This chain links TRBV7-8 with TRBJ1-1; D call uncertain. Deletions cut 6 bases from V and 3 bases from J, with 14 bases between. Germline V gene sequence: CDR1 SGHVS, CDR2 FQNEAQ. The CDR3 length is 14 residues. CDR3 in amino acids: CASRSGSLDTEAFF. CDR3 coding DNA: TGTGCCAGCAGGTCCGGCAGTCTAGACACTGAAGCTTTCTTT.

The chain uses TRBV19 and TRBJ1-5; D is possibly TRBD1 (6 bases). Trimming removed 6 bases from V and 2 bases from J, with 17 bases in between. Germline V gene sequence: CDR1 LNHDA, CDR2 SQIVND (reference sequence). This CDR3 is built from 16 residues. The CDR3 sequence is CASSRTPPGGNQPQHF. CDR3 in DNA: TGTGCCAGTAGCCGAACCCCCCCAGGGGGCAATCAGCCCCAGCATTTT.

V usage is TRBV4-3 and J usage is TRBJ2-3; TRBD2 matches at 7 bases. Trimming cost V 5 bases and J 2 bases; bases outside gene matches: 7. Germline CDR1 LGHNA, CDR2 YSLEER. CDR3 length: 15 amino acids. CDR3 amino acids: CASSLDGRPTDTQYF. Here the CDR3 DNA reads TGCGCCAGCAGCTTGGACGGGAGGCCCACAGATACGCAGTATTTT.

In this sample, this clone turned up once. The rearrangement uses TRBV28 and TRBJ2-7; 15 bases line up with TRBD2. The CDR3 contains 16 residues. Germline CDR1 reads MDHEN; CDR2 reads SYDVKM. The junction had 2 bases not matched to a gene; V was cut back by 2 bases and J by 3 bases. The CDR3 DNA follows: TGTGCCAGCAGTTTACTGGGACTAGCGGGAGGCTACGAGCAGTACTTC. The encoded protein is CASSLLGLAGGYEQYF.

V is TRBV5-4 and J is TRBJ2-1, with a possible D match to TRBD2 (5 bases). Germline CDR1 reads SGHNT; CDR2 reads YYREEE (reference sequence). The CDR3 is made up of 15 amino acids. V shed 2 bases and J shed 8 bases, with 17 bases lying between them. CDR3 nucleotides: TGTGCCAGCAGCTTACCCCCGGGATTAAGCGATGAGCAGTTCTTC. Protein product: CASSLPPGLSDEQFF.

CDR3 sequence reads: CASKQGGRDEQYF. The CDR3, as DNA: TGTGCCAGTAAACAGGGGGGTCGGGACGAGCAGTACTTC. This sequence joins TRBV19 and TRBJ2-7; TRBD1 matches at 8 bases. This CDR3 contains 13 residues. Germline CDR1 LNHDA, CDR2 SQIVND (reference sequence). V was clipped by 7 bases and J by 5 bases; unmatched bases: 7.

J is TRBJ1-6 and V is TRBV9; D is undetermined. Trimming pared 0 bases from V and 8 bases from J, leaving 12 bases between. The CDR3 is 15 residues long. Germline V CDR1 and CDR2: SGDLS, YYNGEE. The CDR3 sequence is CASSVGGATDSPLHF. DNA of the CDR3: TGTGCCAGCAGCGTAGGAGGAGCGACGGATTCACCCCTCCACTTT.